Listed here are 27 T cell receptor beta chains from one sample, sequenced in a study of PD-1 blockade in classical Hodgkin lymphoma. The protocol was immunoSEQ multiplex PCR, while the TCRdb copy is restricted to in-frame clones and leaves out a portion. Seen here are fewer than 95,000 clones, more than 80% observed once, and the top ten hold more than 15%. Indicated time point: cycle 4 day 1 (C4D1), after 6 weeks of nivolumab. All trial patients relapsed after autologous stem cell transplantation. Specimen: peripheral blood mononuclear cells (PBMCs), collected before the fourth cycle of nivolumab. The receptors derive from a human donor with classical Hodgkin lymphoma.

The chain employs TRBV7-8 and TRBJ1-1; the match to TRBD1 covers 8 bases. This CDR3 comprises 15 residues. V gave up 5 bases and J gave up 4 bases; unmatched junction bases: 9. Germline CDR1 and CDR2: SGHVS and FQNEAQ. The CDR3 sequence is CASSIHRDRPTEAFF. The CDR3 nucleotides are TGTGCCAGCAGCATCCACCGGGACAGGCCCACTGAAGCTTTCTTT.

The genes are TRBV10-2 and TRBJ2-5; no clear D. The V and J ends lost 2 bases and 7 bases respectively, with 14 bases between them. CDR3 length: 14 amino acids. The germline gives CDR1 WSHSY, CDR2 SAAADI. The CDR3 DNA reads TGCGCCAGCAGTGAGATGGAGCTCAGAGGGACCCAGTACTTC. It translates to CASSEMELRGTQYF.

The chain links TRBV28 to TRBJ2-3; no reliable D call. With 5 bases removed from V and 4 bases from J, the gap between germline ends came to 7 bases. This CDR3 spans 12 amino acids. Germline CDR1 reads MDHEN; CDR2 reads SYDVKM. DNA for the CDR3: TGTGCCAGCAGTCTTCAGCCAGATACGCAGTATTTT. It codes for CASSLQPDTQYF.

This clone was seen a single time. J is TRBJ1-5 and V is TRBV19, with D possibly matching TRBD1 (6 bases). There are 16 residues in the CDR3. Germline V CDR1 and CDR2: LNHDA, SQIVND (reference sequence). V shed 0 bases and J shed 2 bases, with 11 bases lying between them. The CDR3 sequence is CASSIDSGAGNQPQHF. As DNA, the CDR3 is TGTGCCAGTAGTATAGACTCGGGGGCGGGCAATCAGCCCCAGCATTTT. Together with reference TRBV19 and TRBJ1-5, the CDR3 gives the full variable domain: DGGITQSPKYLFRKEGQNVTLSCEQNLNHDAMYWYRQDPGQGLRLIYYSQIVNDFQKGDIAEGYSVSREKKESFPLTVTSAQKNPTAFYLCASSIDSGAGNQPQHFGDGTRLSIL.

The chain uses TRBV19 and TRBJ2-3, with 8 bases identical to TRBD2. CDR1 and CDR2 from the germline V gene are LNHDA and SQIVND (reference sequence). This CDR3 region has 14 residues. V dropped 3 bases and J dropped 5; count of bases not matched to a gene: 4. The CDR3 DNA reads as TGTGCCAGTAGTATGATCGGGAGGGGAGATACGCAGTATTTT. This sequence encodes CASSMIGRGDTQYF.

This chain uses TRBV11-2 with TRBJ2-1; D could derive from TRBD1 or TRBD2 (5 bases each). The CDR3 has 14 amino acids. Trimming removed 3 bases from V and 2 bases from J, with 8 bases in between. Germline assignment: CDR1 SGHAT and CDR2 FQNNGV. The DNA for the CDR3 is TGTGCCAGCAGCTTTTGGGGGACCTACAATGAGCAGTTCTTC. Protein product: CASSFWGTYNEQFF.

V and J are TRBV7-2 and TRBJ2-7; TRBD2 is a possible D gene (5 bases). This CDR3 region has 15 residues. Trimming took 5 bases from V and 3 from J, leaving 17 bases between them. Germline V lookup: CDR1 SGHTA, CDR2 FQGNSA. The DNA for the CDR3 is TGTGCCAGCAGCCAAGCAGTGGAGGCCGGCTACGAGCAGTACTTC. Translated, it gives CASSQAVEAGYEQYF. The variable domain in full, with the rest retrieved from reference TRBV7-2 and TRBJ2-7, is GAGVSQSPSNKVTEKGKDVELRCDPISGHTALYWYRQSLGQGLEFLIYFQGNSAPDKSGLPSDRFSAERTGGSVSTLTIQRTQQEDSAVYLCASSQAVEAGYEQYFGPGTRLTVT.

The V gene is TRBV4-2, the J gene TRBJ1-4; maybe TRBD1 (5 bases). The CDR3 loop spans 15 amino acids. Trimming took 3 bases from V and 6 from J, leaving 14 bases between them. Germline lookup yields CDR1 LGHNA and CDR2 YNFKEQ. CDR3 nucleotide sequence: TGTGCCAGCAGCCAGGGGGGACTTTCCCATGAAAAACTGTTTTTT. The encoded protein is CASSQGGLSHEKLFF.

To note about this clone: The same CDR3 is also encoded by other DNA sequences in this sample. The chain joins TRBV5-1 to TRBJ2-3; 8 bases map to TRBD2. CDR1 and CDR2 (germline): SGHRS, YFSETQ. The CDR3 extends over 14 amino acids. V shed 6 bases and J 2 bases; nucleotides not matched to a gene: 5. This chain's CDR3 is CASTTSGYTDTQYF. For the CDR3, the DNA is TGCGCCAGCACTACTAGCGGATACACAGATACGCAGTATTTT.

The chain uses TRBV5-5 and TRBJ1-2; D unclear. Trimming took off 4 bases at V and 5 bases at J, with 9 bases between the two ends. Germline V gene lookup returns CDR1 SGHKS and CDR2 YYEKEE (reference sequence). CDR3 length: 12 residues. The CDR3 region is CASSLDWYGYTF. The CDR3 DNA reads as TGTGCCAGCAGCCTGGACTGGTATGGCTACACCTTC.

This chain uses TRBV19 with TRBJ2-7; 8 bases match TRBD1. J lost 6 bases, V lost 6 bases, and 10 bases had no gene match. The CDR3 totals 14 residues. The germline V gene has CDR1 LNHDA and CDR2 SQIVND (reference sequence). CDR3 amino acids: CASRTGTGRTEQYF. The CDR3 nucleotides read TGTGCCAGTAGAACCGGGACAGGTAGAACCGAGCAGTACTTC.

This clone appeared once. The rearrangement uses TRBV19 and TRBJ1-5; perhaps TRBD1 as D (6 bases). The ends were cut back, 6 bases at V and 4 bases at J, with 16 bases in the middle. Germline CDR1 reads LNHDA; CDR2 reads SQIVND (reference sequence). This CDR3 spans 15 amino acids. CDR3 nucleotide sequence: TGTGCCAGTAGAATTCAACAGGGAGTAAATCAGCCCCAGCATTTT. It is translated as CASRIQQGVNQPQHF. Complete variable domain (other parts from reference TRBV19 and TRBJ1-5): DGGITQSPKYLFRKEGQNVTLSCEQNLNHDAMYWYRQDPGQGLRLIYYSQIVNDFQKGDIAEGYSVSREKKESFPLTVTSAQKNPTAFYLCASRIQQGVNQPQHFGDGTRLSIL.

Written as DNA, the CDR3 is TGTGCCAGCAGCGCGGGACAGGGGCAAAATGAAAAACTGTTTTTT. Its protein product is CASSAGQGQNEKLFF. The chain is built from TRBV9 and TRBJ1-4; TRBD1 agrees at 10 bases. Germline V lookup: CDR1 SGDLS, CDR2 YYNGEE. V lost 3 bases, J lost 5 bases, and 4 bases stayed unmatched. CDR3 size: 15 residues.

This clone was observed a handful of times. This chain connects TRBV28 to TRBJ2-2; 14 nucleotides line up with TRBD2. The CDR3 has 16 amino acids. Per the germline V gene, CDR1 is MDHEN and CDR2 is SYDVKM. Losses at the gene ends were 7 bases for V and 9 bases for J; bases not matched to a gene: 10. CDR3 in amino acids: CASTPGGTSGRWELFF. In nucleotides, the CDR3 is TGTGCCAGCACCCCGGGTGGGACTAGCGGGAGATGGGAGCTGTTTTTT.

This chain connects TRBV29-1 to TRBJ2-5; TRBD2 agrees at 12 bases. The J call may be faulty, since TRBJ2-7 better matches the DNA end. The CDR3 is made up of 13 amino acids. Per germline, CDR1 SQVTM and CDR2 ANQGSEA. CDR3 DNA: TGCAGCGTTGAAGTGGGACTAGCGGGCGAGCAGTACTTC. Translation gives CSVEVGLAGEQYF.

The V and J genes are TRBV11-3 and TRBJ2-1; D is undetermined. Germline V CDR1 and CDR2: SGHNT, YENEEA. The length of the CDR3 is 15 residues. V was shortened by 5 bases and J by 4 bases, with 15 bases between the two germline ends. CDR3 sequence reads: CASSNRYDGYNEQFF. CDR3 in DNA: TGTGCCAGCAGCAACCGGTACGATGGGTACAATGAGCAGTTCTTC.

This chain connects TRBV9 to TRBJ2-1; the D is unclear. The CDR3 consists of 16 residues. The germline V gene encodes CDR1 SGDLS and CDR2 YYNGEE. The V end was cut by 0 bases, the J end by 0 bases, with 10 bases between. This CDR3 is CASSVGVSSSYNEQFF. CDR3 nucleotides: TGTGCCAGCAGCGTAGGGGTCTCGAGCTCCTACAATGAGCAGTTCTTC. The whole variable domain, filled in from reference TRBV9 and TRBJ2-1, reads DSGVTQTPKHLITATGQRVTLRCSPRSGDLSVYWYQQSLDQGLQFLIQYYNGEERAKGNILERFSAQQFPDLHSELNLSSLELGDSALYFCASSVGVSSSYNEQFFGPGTRLTVL.

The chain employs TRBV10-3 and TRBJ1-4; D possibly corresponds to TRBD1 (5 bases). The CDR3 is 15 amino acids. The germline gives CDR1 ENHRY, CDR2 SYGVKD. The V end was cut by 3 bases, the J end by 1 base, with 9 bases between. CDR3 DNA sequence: TGTGCCATCAGTGATGGGGGTGGAACTAATGAAAAACTGTTTTTT. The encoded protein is CAISDGGGTNEKLFF.

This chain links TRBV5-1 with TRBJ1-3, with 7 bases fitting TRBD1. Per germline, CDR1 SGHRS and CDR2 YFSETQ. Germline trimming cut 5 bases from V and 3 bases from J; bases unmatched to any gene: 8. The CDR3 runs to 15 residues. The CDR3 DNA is TGCGCCAGCAGGGCCCCAGGGGGGGATGGAAACACCATATATTTT. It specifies CASRAPGGDGNTIYF.

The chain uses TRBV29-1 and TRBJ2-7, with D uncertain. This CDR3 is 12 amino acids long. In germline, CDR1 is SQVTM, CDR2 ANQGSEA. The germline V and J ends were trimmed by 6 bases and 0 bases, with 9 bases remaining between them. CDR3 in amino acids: CSVTVSSYEQYF. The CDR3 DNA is TGCAGCGTCACAGTTAGCTCCTACGAGCAGTACTTC.

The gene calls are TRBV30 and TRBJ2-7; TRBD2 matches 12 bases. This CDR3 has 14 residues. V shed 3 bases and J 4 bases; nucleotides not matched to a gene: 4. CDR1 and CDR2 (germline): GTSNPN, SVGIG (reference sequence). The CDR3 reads CAWSPLAGGYEQYF. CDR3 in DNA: TGTGCCTGGAGCCCCCTAGCGGGAGGGTACGAGCAGTACTTC.

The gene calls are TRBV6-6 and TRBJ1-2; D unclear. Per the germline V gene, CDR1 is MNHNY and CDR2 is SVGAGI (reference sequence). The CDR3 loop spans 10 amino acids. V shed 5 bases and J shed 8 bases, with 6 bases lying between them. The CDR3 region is CASSAVGYTF. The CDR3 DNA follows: TGTGCCAGCAGTGCGGTGGGCTACACCTTC.

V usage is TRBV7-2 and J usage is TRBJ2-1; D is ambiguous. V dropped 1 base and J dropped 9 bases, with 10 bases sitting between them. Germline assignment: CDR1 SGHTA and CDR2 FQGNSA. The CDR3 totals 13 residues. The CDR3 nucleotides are TGTGCCAGCAGCTTAGACGGGTGGGGTGAGCAGTTCTTC. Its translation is CASSLDGWGEQFF.

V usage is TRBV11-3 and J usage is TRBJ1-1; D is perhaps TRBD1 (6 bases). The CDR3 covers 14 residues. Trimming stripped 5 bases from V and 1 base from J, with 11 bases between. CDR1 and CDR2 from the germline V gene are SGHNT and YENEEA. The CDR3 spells CASSPRGGNTEAFF. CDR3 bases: TGTGCCAGCAGCCCCAGGGGAGGGAACACTGAAGCTTTCTTT.

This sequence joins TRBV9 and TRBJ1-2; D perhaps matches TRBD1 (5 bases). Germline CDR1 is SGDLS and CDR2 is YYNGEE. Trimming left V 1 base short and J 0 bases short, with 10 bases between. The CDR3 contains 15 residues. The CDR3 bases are TGTGCCAGCAGCGTAACCCAGGGCGCTAACTATGGCTACACCTTC. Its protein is CASSVTQGANYGYTF.

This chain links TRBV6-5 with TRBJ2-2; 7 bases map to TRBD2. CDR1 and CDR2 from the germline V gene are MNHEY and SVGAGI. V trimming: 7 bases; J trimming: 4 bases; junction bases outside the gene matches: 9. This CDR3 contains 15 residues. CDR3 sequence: CASKPPGLSTGELFF. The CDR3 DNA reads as TGTGCCAGCAAACCACCGGGACTATCCACCGGGGAGCTGTTTTTT.

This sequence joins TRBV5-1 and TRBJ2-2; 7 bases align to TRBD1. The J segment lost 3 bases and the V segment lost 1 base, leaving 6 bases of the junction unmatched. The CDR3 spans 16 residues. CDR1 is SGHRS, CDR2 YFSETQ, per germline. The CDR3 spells CASSLLGTVDTGELFF. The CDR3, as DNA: TGCGCCAGCAGCTTGTTAGGGACAGTCGACACCGGGGAGCTGTTTTTT.